This T cell receptor beta chain comes out of a study of cytotoxic CD8 clonotypes in ibrutinib-treated CLL. Study results and limitations: Clonality grew at ibrutinib response; at progression, it decreased back toward baseline.

In the case of this clone: Its antigen is not identified.

The method was immunoSEQ multiplex PCR; TCRdb's version includes in-frame clones alone and lacks a portion of them. Among 35,000 to 45,000 clones, more than 60% were seen once, and the ten largest hold 13%. This CDR3 contains 14 residues. V was shortened by 3 bases and J by 8 bases, with 17 bases between the two germline ends. Germline assignment: CDR1 SGHTS and CDR2 YDEGEE. The starting material was PBMCs, obtained after 12 months of ibrutinib treatment. This TCR came from a human donor with chronic lymphocytic leukemia. The chain recombines TRBV5-8 with TRBJ1-2, with a possible D match to TRBD1 (5 bases). CDR3 region: CASSSRGVAWGYTF. Written as DNA, the CDR3 is TGTGCCAGCAGCTCAAGGGGAGTGGCCTGGGGCTACACCTTC. Full variable domain (rest looked up from reference TRBV5-8 and TRBJ1-2): EAGVTQSPTHLIKTRGQQATLRCSPISGHTSVYWYQQALGLGLQFLLWYDEGEERNRGNFPPRFSGRQFPNYSSELNVNALELEDSALYLCASSSRGVAWGYTFGSGTRLTVV.